Listed here is a single T cell receptor (beta chain). These data come from a study of blood T cell repertoires in COVID-19. TCRdb keeps only in-frame clones here, not all; method: immunoSEQ multiplex PCR. The profile shows under 150,000 clones, just under 90% of them singletons. CDR1 ENHRY and CDR2 SYGVKD come from the germline V gene. The CDR3 spans 14 residues. The germline V and J ends were trimmed by 4 bases and 2 bases, with 8 bases remaining between them. This chain links TRBV10-3 with TRBJ2-2, with D unclear. The material sequenced was peripheral blood. The receptor comes from a woman aged 40-49 years with acute or convalescent COVID-19. The CDR3, as DNA: TGTGCCATCAGTGTGGCCACAAACACCGGGGAGCTGTTTTTT. Translation gives CAISVATNTGELFF.